This T cell receptor beta chain was captured by sequencing in a study of T cell responses to AZD1222 COVID-19 vaccine. Findings of the study overall: None of the repertoires were sampled until the peak T cell response had passed. Baseline serology detected seropositivity in only six AZD1222 recipients. Clonal diversity may have been underestimated, and the donors were mostly white British, with more females than males.

The V end lost 1 base, the J end lost 1 base, and 13 bases lay between the germline ends. Germline V gene sequence: CDR1 SGHTA, CDR2 FQGNSA. This CDR3 has 16 residues. As for this clone: The antigen remains undetermined.

Repertoires were generated with immunoSEQ multiplex PCR, while TCRdb's copy carries only in-frame clones and drops some. Among 130,000 or so clones listed, roughly 90% were seen once. The source material was peripheral blood, sampled on day 0 of MenACWY control vaccination. The chain employs TRBV7-2 and TRBJ1-1; D possibly corresponds to TRBD1 (5 bases). This TCR came from an adult in good health. The CDR3 sequence is CASSLEPPGSNTEAFF. The DNA for the CDR3 is TGTGCCAGCAGCTTAGAACCCCCAGGGTCGAACACTGAAGCTTTCTTT.